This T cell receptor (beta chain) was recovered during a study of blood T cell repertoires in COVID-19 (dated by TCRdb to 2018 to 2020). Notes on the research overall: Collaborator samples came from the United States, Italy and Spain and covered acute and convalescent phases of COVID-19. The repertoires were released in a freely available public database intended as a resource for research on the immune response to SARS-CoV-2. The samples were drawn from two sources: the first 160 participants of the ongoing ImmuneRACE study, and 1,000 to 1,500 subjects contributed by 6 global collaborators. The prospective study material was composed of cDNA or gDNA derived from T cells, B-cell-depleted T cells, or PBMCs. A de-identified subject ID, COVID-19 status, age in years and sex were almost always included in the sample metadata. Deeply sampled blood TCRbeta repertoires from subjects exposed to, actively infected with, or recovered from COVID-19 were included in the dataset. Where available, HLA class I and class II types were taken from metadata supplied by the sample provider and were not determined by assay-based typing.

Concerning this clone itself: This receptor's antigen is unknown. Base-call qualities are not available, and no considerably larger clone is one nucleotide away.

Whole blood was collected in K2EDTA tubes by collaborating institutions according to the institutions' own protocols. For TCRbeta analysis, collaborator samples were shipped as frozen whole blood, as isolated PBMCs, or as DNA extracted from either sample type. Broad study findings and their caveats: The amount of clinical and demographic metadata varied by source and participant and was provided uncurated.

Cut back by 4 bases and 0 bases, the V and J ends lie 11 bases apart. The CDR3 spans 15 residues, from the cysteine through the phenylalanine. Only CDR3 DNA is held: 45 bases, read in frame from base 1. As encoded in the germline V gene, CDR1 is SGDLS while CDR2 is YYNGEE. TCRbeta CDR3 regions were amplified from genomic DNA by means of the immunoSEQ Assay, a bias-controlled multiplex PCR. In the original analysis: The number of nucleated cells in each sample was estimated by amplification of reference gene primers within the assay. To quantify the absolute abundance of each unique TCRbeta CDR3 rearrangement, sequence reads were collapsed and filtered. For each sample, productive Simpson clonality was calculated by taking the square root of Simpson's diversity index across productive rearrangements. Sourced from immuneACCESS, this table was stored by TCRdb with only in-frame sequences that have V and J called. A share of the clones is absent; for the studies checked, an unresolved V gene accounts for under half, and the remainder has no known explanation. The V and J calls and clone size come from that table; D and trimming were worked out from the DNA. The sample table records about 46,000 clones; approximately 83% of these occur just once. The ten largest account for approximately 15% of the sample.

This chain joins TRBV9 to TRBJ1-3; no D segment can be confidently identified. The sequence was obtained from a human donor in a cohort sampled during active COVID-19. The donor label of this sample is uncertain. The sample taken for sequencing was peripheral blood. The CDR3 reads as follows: CASSPQDFSGNTIYF. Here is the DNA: TGTGCCAGCAGCCCCCAGGACTTCTCTGGAAACACCATATATTTT.